A selection of T cell receptor beta chains follows, all from one sample in a study of blood T cell repertoires in COVID-19. The data were produced by immunoSEQ multiplex PCR, yet TCRdb's version contains in-frame clones alone and is incomplete. The sample contains some 180,000 clones, around 90% of which appear only once. Input material: peripheral blood. Receptors originate from a man aged 45 to 65 with acute or convalescent COVID-19. CDR3s include the opening cysteine and the closing phenylalanine or tryptophan. Clone size appears in some rows only: once, few, many, or a class for an expanded clone.

J gene: TRBJ1-6
V gene: TRBV5-4
clone size: .
CDR3 protein: CASSLGTESSYNSPLHF

J gene: TRBJ2-5
V gene: TRBV2
clone size: .
CDR3 protein: CASKQGAETQYF

J gene: TRBJ1-1
V gene: TRBV19
clone size: .
CDR3 protein: CASSWEGTNTEAFF

J gene: TRBJ2-5
V gene: TRBV3-1/TRBV3-2
clone size: .
CDR3 protein: CASSQATGGEETQYF

J gene: TRBJ2-2
V gene: TRBV11-3
clone size: once
CDR3 protein: CASSGTGDTGELFF

J gene: TRBJ2-1
V gene: TRBV2
clone size: few
CDR3 protein: CASSVGRDNEQFF

J gene: TRBJ2-1
V gene: TRBV27
clone size: .
CDR3 protein: CASSLEGQGIQVWFF

J gene: TRBJ2-1
V gene: TRBV7-7
clone size: .
CDR3 protein: CASSLEGRHEDEQFF

J gene: TRBJ2-1
V gene: TRBV18
clone size: .
CDR3 protein: CASSPRVAGEGNEQFF

J gene: TRBJ2-3
V gene: TRBV7-3
clone size: .
CDR3 protein: CASSLGGGPRTDTQYF

J gene: TRBJ2-1
V gene: TRBV7-9
clone size: .
CDR3 protein: CASSTTMAGGLYNEQFF

J gene: TRBJ2-3
V gene: TRBV28
clone size: .
CDR3 protein: CASTPLGGASTDTQYF

J gene: TRBJ1-5
V gene: TRBV27
clone size: .
CDR3 protein: CASKFDSQGGGQPQHF

J gene: TRBJ1-5
V gene: TRBV27
clone size: .
CDR3 protein: CASSTGTGGGQPQHF

J gene: TRBJ1-5
V gene: TRBV19
clone size: .
CDR3 protein: CASSIGRDRGDQPQHF

J gene: TRBJ1-5
V gene: TRBV5-1
clone size: few
CDR3 protein: CASSPGQGNQPQHF

J gene: TRBJ1-1
V gene: TRBV6-1
clone size: .
CDR3 protein: CASSEAGTGVRSAFF

J gene: TRBJ1-2
V gene: TRBV9
clone size: .
CDR3 protein: CASSVGGGGDGYTF

J gene: TRBJ1-1
V gene: TRBV24-1
clone size: .
CDR3 protein: CATSRGGSYTEAFF

J gene: TRBJ2-5
V gene: TRBV6-2/TRBV6-3
clone size: .
CDR3 protein: CASSYPRLAEYVQETQYF

J gene: TRBJ2-7
V gene: TRBV4-2
clone size: .
CDR3 protein: CASSQDGRTGSFYEQYF

J gene: TRBJ2-5
V gene: TRBV6-5
clone size: .
CDR3 protein: CASTVDSRETQYF

J gene: TRBJ2-1
V gene: TRBV5-1
clone size: once
CDR3 protein: CASSLAGTALYNEQFF

J gene: TRBJ1-4
V gene: TRBV5-6
clone size: .
CDR3 protein: CASSSAGIIGGEKLFF

J gene: TRBJ1-2
V gene: TRBV28
clone size: few
CDR3 protein: CASSKGGVAKGELTF

J gene: TRBJ1-1
V gene: TRBV27
clone size: .
CDR3 protein: CASSSPSGNTEAFF

J gene: TRBJ2-7
V gene: TRBV7-2
clone size: .
CDR3 protein: CASSLTGTGDEQYF

J gene: TRBJ2-2
V gene: TRBV24-1
clone size: .
CDR3 protein: CATSDRSPGFRELFF

J gene: TRBJ2-5
V gene: TRBV5-1
clone size: .
CDR3 protein: CASSLGQGPQETQYF

J gene: TRBJ2-4
V gene: TRBV24-1
clone size: .
CDR3 protein: CATSGTGNGGNIQYF

J gene: TRBJ1-4
V gene: TRBV10-2
clone size: .
CDR3 protein: CASSDGDRTGEKLFF

J gene: TRBJ1-1
V gene: TRBV18
clone size: .
CDR3 protein: CASSPPGTYTEAFF

J gene: TRBJ2-5
V gene: TRBV18
clone size: .
CDR3 protein: CASSPPGTHGGTKYF

J gene: TRBJ2-7
V gene: TRBV27
clone size: once
CDR3 protein: CASSFSAGSYEQYF

J gene: TRBJ1-3
V gene: TRBV9
clone size: .
CDR3 protein: CASSVGGGYSGNTIYF

J gene: TRBJ1-2
V gene: TRBV7-8
clone size: .
CDR3 protein: CASSLGTGAYGYTF

J gene: TRBJ2-7
V gene: TRBV5-1
clone size: .
CDR3 protein: CASSFVGGAPANEQYF

J gene: TRBJ2-7
V gene: TRBV27
clone size: .
CDR3 protein: CASTRLRTVAYEQYF

J gene: TRBJ1-2
V gene: TRBV30
clone size: .
CDR3 protein: CAWSSKGTGQVSYGYTF

J gene: TRBJ2-2
V gene: TRBV7-6
clone size: .
CDR3 protein: CASSWGQGNAGELFF